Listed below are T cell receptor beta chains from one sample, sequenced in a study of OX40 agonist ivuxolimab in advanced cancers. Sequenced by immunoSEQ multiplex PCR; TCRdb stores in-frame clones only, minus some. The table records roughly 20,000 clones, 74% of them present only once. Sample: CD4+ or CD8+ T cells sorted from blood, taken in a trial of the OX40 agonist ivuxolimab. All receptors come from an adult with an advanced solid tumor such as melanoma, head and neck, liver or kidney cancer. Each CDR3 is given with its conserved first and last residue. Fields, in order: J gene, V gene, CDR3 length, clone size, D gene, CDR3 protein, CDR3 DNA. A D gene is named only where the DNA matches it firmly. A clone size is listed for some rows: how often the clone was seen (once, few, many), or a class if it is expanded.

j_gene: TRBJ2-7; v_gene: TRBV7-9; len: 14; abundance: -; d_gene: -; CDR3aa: CASSSDRDSCEQYF; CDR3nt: TGTGCCAGCAGCTCGGACAGAGACTCCTGCGAGCAGTACTTC
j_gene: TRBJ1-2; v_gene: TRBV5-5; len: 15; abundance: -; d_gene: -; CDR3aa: CASSLWLQGSYGYTF; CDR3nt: TGTGCCAGCAGCCTTTGGCTCCAGGGGAGTTATGGCTACACCTTC
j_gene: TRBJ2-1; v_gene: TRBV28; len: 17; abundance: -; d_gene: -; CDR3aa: CASSSAGTTFGYNEQFF; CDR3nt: TGTGCCAGCAGTTCCGCAGGGACAACTTTTGGATACAATGAGCAGTTCTTC
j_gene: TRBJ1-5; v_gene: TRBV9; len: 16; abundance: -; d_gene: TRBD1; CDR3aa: CASSVIPTGVDQPQHF; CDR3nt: TGTGCCAGCAGCGTTATCCCCACAGGGGTGGATCAGCCCCAGCATTTT
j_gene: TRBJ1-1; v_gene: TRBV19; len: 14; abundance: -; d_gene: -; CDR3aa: CASSSIPGVLEAFF; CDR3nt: TGTGCCAGTAGCTCAATCCCGGGAGTCCTCGAAGCTTTCTTT
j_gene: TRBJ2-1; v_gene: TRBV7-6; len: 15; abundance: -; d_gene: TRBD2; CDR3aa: CASSLGLAGYNEQFF; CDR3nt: TGTGCCAGCAGCTTAGGGTTAGCGGGCTACAATGAGCAGTTCTTC
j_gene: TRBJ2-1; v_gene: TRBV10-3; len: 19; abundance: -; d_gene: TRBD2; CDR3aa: CAITPRLSGRGGAYNEQFF; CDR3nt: TGTGCCATCACCCCTAGGTTGAGCGGGAGGGGGGGGGCCTACAATGAGCAGTTCTTC
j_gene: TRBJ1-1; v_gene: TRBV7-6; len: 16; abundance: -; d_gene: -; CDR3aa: CASSSGTEIMNTEAFF; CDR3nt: TGTGCCAGCAGCTCCGGGACCGAGATTATGAACACTGAAGCTTTCTTT
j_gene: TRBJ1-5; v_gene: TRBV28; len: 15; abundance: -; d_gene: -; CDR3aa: CASSSRSLGNQPQHF; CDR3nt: TGTGCCAGCAGTTCCCGGTCTTTGGGCAATCAGCCCCAGCATTTT
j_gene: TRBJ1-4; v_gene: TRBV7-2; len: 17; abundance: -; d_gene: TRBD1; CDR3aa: CASSPNRQGATNEKLFF; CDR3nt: TGTGCCAGCAGCCCCAACCGACAGGGGGCAACTAATGAAAAACTGTTTTTT
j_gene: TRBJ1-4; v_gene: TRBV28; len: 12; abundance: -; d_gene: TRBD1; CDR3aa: CATTGGFEKLFF; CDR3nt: TGTGCCACAACAGGGGGATTTGAAAAACTGTTTTTT
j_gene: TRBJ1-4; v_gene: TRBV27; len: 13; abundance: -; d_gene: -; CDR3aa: CASSLSRNEKLFF; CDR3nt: TGTGCCAGCAGTTTAAGTAGAAATGAAAAACTGTTTTTT
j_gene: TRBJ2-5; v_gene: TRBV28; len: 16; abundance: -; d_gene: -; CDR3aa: CASPLEGRRYQETQYF; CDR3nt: TGTGCCAGCCCCTTGGAGGGGCGCCGGTACCAAGAGACCCAGTACTTC
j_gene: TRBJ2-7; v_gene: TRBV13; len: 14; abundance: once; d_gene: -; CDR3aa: CASSSRDGTYEQYF; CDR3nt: TGTGCCAGCAGCTCCCGGGACGGTACCTACGAGCAGTACTTC
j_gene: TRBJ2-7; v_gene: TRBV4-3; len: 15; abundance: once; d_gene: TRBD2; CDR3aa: CASSQDSGAGDEQYF; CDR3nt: TGCGCCAGCAGCCAAGATAGCGGGGCAGGAGACGAGCAGTACTTC
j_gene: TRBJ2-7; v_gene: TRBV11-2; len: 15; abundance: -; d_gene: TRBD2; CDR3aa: CASSPMGGGPYEQYF; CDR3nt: TGTGCCAGCAGCCCGATGGGGGGAGGGCCCTACGAGCAGTACTTC
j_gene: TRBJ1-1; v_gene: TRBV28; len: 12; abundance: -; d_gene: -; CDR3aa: CASSLGSLEAFF; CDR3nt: TGTGCCAGCAGCTTGGGCAGCCTTGAAGCTTTCTTT
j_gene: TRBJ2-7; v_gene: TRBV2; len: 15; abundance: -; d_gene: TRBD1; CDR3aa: CASSDSGTGRYEQYF; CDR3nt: TGTGCCAGCAGTGACTCAGGGACAGGGCGCTACGAGCAGTACTTC
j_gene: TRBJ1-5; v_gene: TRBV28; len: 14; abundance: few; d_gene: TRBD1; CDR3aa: CASRSGTGIQPQHF; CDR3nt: TGTGCCAGCAGGTCCGGGACAGGGATTCAGCCCCAGCATTTT
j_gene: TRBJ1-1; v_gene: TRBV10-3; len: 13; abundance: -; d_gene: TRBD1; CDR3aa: CAIRDRGNTEAFF; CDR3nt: TGTGCCATCCGGGACAGGGGCAACACTGAAGCTTTCTTT
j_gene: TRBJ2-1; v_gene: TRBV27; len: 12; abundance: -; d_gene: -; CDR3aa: CASSFGYNEQFF; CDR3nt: TGTGCCAGCAGTTTTGGTTACAATGAGCAGTTCTTC
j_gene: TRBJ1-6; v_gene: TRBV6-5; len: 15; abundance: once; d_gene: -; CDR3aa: CASSYLGRGESPLHF; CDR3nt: TGTGCCAGCAGTTACCTGGGACGGGGAGAGTCACCCCTCCACTTT
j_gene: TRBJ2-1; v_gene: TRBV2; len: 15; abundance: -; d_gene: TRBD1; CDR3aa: CASTPPGQLPNEQFF; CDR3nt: TGTGCCAGCACTCCACCGGGACAGTTACCTAATGAGCAGTTCTTC
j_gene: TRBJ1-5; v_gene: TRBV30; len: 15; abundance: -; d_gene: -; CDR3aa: CAWSVRTYSNQPQHF; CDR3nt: TGTGCCTGGAGTGTGAGGACTTATAGCAATCAGCCCCAGCATTTT
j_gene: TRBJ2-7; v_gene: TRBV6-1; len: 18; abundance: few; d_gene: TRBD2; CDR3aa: CASSEETSGTLLDYEQYF; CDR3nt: TGTGCCAGCAGTGAGGAAACTAGCGGGACCCTGCTTGACTACGAGCAGTACTTC
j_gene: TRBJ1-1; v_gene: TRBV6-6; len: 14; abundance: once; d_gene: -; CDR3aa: CASSYVGRDTEAFF; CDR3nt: TGTGCCAGCAGTTACGTGGGCAGGGACACTGAAGCTTTCTTT
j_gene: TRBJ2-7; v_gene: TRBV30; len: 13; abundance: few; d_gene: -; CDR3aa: CAWSSAFEAEQYF; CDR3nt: TGTGCCTGGAGTTCGGCCTTTGAAGCCGAGCAGTACTTC
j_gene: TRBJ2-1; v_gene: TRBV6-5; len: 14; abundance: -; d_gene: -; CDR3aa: CASRSPQGYNEQFF; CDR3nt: TGTGCCAGCAGGTCACCTCAGGGGTACAATGAGCAGTTCTTC
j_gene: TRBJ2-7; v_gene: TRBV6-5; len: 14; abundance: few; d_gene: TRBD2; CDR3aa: CATGLAGGTYEQYF; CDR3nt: TGTGCCACGGGACTAGCGGGAGGTACCTACGAGCAGTACTTC
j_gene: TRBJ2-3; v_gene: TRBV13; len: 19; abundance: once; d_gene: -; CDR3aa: CASSLTVWGGSSSTGTQYF; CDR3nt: TGTGCCAGCAGCCTAACAGTGTGGGGCGGTTCGTCTAGCACAGGTACGCAGTATTTT
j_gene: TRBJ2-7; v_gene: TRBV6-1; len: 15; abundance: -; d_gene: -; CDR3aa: CASSEGQGYSYEQYF; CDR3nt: TGTGCCAGCAGTGAAGGTCAGGGGTATTCCTACGAGCAGTACTTC
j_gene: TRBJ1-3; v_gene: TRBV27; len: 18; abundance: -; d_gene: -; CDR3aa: CASSLNWPTDDSGNTIYF; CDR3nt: TGTGCCAGCAGTTTAAATTGGCCGACAGACGACTCTGGAAACACCATATATTTT
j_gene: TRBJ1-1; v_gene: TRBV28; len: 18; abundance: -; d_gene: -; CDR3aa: CASSFSPGYITMNTEAFF; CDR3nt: TGTGCCAGCAGTTTTTCACCTGGTTACATCACCATGAACACTGAAGCTTTCTTT
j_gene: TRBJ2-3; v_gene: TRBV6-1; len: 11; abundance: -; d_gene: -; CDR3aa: CASTYGATQYF; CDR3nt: TGTGCCAGCACGTATGGAGCTACGCAGTATTTT
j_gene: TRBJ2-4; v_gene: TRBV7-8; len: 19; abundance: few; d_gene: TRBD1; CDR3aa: CASSLQGTGPPEVKNIQYF; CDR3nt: TGTGCCAGCAGCCTACAAGGGACAGGGCCTCCCGAGGTCAAAAACATTCAGTACTTC